These 32 T cell receptor beta chains were sequenced from one sample in a study of human versus mouse CDR3 diversity and MHC coevolution. Here immunoSEQ multiplex PCR was the method, and the copy in TCRdb shows in-frame clones only, minus some. The sample lists about 81,000 clones; roughly 95% were seen once. Sample: naive CD4+ T cells from blood. The subset was: CD45RO-negative CD62L-positive naive CD4 T cells. All receptors derive from a person aged 30 to 70 in good health.

The V call is TRBV30, the J call TRBJ1-2; D perhaps matches TRBD1 (5 bases). CDR3 length: 12 residues. The germline CDR1 and CDR2 sequences are GTSNPN and SVGIG (reference sequence). The germline V and J ends were trimmed by 2 bases and 4 bases, with 8 bases remaining between them. The CDR3 region is CAWSTGVYGYTF. The CDR3, as DNA: TGTGCCTGGAGTACGGGGGTCTATGGCTACACCTTC.

This chain joins TRBV7-3 and TRBJ1-1; 10 bases align to TRBD1. The junction had 8 bases not matched to a gene; V was cut back by 5 bases and J by 5 bases. Germline V gene data show CDR1 as SGHTA and CDR2 as FQGTGA. CDR3 size: 15 residues. The CDR3 here is CASSLNPGQGTEAFF. The CDR3 DNA reads as TGTGCCAGCAGCCTTAATCCGGGACAGGGGACTGAAGCTTTCTTT.

The V call is TRBV2, the J call TRBJ1-4, with 7 bases aligning to TRBD1. Germline CDR1 is SNHLY and CDR2 is FYNNEI. The CDR3 covers 13 residues. V shed 9 bases and J 8 bases; nucleotides not matched to a gene: 9. CDR3 sequence (DNA): TGTGCCAGTAGACAGGGTTATCGGGAAAAACTGTTTTTT. Protein sequence: CASRQGYREKLFF.

The J gene is TRBJ1-2, the V gene TRBV30; TRBD1 aligns across 9 bases. The germline V gene has CDR1 GTSNPN and CDR2 SVGIG (reference sequence). The CDR3 extends over 13 amino acids. V gave up 7 bases and J gave up 2 bases; unmatched junction bases: 5. The CDR3 here is CASPGQGNYGYTF. CDR3 nucleotides: TGTGCCTCTCCAGGACAGGGGAACTATGGCTACACCTTC. The full variable domain, completed using reference TRBV30 and TRBJ1-2, is SQTIHQWPATLVQPVGSPLSLECTVEGTSNPNLYWYRQAAGRGLQLLFYSVGIGQISSEVPQNLSASRPQDRQFILSSKKLLLSDSGFYLCASPGQGNYGYTFGSGTRLTVV.

This chain connects TRBV7-9 to TRBJ2-7, with D possibly being TRBD2 (6 bases). The germline CDR1 and CDR2 sequences are SEHNR and FQNEAQ (reference sequence). The V end lost 8 bases, the J end lost 3 bases, and 20 bases lay between the germline ends. The CDR3 totals 15 residues. Here the CDR3 reads CASPPNAGYFYEQYF. For the CDR3, the DNA is TGTGCCAGCCCTCCGAATGCGGGGTACTTCTACGAGCAGTACTTC.

The chain combines TRBV5-4 with TRBJ2-2; TRBD2 matches 11 bases. The germline V gene encodes CDR1 SGHNT and CDR2 YYREEE (reference sequence). V trimming: 4 bases; J trimming: 1 base; junction bases outside the gene matches: 3. The CDR3 has 16 amino acids. CDR3 region: CASSDGLAGNTGELFF. The CDR3 nucleotides are TGTGCCAGCAGCGACGGACTAGCGGGGAACACCGGGGAGCTGTTTTTT.

The genes are TRBV14 and TRBJ2-2; possibly TRBD1 for D (5 bases). Looked up from germline, CDR1 is SGHDN and CDR2 is FVKESK. V lost 4 bases and J lost 4, with 13 bases in between. The CDR3 extends over 15 amino acids. CDR3 sequence: CASSPLLGPTGELFF. CDR3 coding DNA: TGTGCCAGCAGCCCTCTATTGGGGCCCACCGGGGAGCTGTTTTTT. Based on the CDR3 plus reference TRBV14 and TRBJ2-2, the full variable domain is EAGVTQFPSHSVIEKGQTVTLRCDPISGHDNLYWYRRVMGKEIKFLLHFVKESKQDESGMPNNRFLAERTGGTYSTLKVQPAELEDSGVYFCASSPLLGPTGELFFGEGSRLTVL.

The J gene is TRBJ2-2, the V gene TRBV19; the match to TRBD2 covers 7 bases. The CDR3 is made up of 15 amino acids. The germline CDR1 and CDR2 sequences are LNHDA and SQIVND (reference sequence). V gave up 9 bases and J gave up 0 bases; unmatched junction bases: 7. In DNA, the CDR3 is TGTGCCAGCCTCGCGACTAGCCCGAACACCGGGGAGCTGTTTTTT. This translates into CASLATSPNTGELFF.

This clone was detected once. A read error may account for a junction end that differs from germline. V is TRBV10-3 and J is TRBJ1-1; perhaps TRBD1 as D (5 bases). Germline V gene lookup returns CDR1 ENHRY and CDR2 SYGVKD. The CDR3 runs 14 residues. CDR3 loop: CAISPGLTNPEAFF. The CDR3 nucleotides read TGTGCCATCAGTCCGGGACTAACGAACCCTGAAGCTTTCTTT.

V is TRBV27 and J is TRBJ1-2, with TRBD1 as a possible D gene (5 bases). V dropped 5 bases and J dropped 5 bases, with 15 bases sitting between them. The CDR3 sequence is 14 residues long. From germline, CDR1 is MNHEY and CDR2 SMNVEV (reference sequence). CDR3 sequence (DNA): TGTGCCAGCAGTCAGGGAGGTCCGGGATATGGCTACACCTTC. This translates into CASSQGGPGYGYTF.

The rearrangement joins TRBV28 to TRBJ1-1, with TRBD1 identical over 7 bases. With V trimmed by 6 bases and J by 8 bases, 12 bases remained unmatched. CDR3 size: 14 residues. The V gene's germline CDR1 is MDHEN and CDR2 SYDVKM. The CDR3 is CASRLTDRKREAFF. CDR3 in DNA: TGTGCCAGCAGACTTACGGACAGGAAGAGGGAAGCTTTCTTT.

The chain combines TRBV4-2 with TRBJ2-5; 11 positions agree with TRBD1. The DNA end is a closer match to TRBJ2-7, so the J assignment may be wrong. CDR3 length: 15 residues. Germline V lookup: CDR1 LGHNA, CDR2 YNFKEQ. In DNA form, the CDR3 reads TGTGCCAGCAGCCAACCGGGACAGGGGGACCACGAGCAGTACTTC. It codes for CASSQPGQGDHEQYF.

The rearrangement links TRBV6-6 to TRBJ1-3; no firm D call. Germline-derived CDR1 and CDR2 are MNHNY and SVGAGI (reference sequence). Trimming removed 4 bases at V and 6 bases at J, with 7 bases between. CDR3 length equals 12 residues. CDR3 DNA: TGTGCCAGCAGTTTTACAGAAAACACCATATATTTT. Translated, it gives CASSFTENTIYF.

The genes are TRBV4-3 and TRBJ2-5; 10 bases map to TRBD2. Near its end, the DNA agrees better with TRBJ2-7, so the J call may be wrong. CDR1 and CDR2 (germline): LGHNA, YSLEER. The CDR3 has 16 amino acids. CDR3: CASSISPSGSAYEQYF. CDR3 in DNA: TGCGCCAGCAGCATCTCCCCTAGCGGGAGTGCCTACGAGCAGTACTTC.

The gene calls are TRBV6-1 and TRBJ1-5, with a possible D match to TRBD1 (5 bases). The CDR3 runs to 14 residues. V gave up 5 bases and J gave up 4 bases, with 12 bases separating them. Germline assignment: CDR1 MNHNS and CDR2 SASEGT. The CDR3 sequence: CASSFGQGNQPQHF. CDR3 nucleotide sequence: TGTGCCAGCAGTTTTGGACAAGGGAATCAGCCCCAGCATTTT.

This sequence joins TRBV5-1 and TRBJ2-5; 7 positions agree with TRBD2. V lost 0 bases and J lost 5; bases outside the gene matches: 10. Germline V lookup: CDR1 SGHRS, CDR2 YFSETQ. The CDR3 spans 16 residues. Here the CDR3 DNA reads TGCGCCAGCAGCTTGGGCCTGGCGGGAGTGGTGGAGACCCAGTACTTC. Translation gives CASSLGLAGVVETQYF.

V usage is TRBV30 and J usage is TRBJ2-7, with 8 positions matching TRBD1. With V trimmed by 0 bases and J by 3 bases, 7 bases remained unmatched. The CDR3 loop spans 15 amino acids. Looked up from germline, CDR1 is GTSNPN and CDR2 is SVGIG (reference sequence). The CDR3 DNA reads as TGTGCCTGGAGTGTTGGGGGACAGGCGAACTACGAGCAGTACTTC. It is translated as CAWSVGGQANYEQYF.

This chain joins TRBV5-4 and TRBJ2-1; 8 bases agree with TRBD2. Germline CDR1 reads SGHNT; CDR2 reads YYREEE (reference sequence). CDR3 length: 16 amino acids. The V and J ends lost 4 bases and 4 bases, in that order; junction bases with no gene match: 10. CDR3 bases: TGTGCCAGCAGCCGAAGCGGGGGTGACTATTACAATGAGCAGTTCTTC. Translation gives CASSRSGGDYYNEQFF.

The rearrangement uses TRBV5-4 and TRBJ2-7; TRBD2 agrees at 7 bases. From germline, CDR1 is SGHNT and CDR2 YYREEE (reference sequence). The CDR3 covers 15 residues. Losses at the gene ends were 4 bases for V and 4 bases for J; bases not matched to a gene: 11. CDR3 sequence reads: CASSPPGGSKYEQYF. The CDR3 region has the DNA TGTGCCAGCAGCCCTCCGGGGGGATCAAAGTACGAGCAGTACTTC.

The chain is built from TRBV5-1 and TRBJ1-6, with a possible D match to TRBD1 (6 bases). Trimming removed 1 base from V and 8 bases from J, with 7 bases in between. The CDR3 runs 13 residues. Germline CDR1 SGHRS, CDR2 YFSETQ. The CDR3 nucleotides read TGCGCCAGCAGCTTGAACAGGGATTCACCCCTCCACTTT. This encodes CASSLNRDSPLHF.

There are a few counts of this clone. This chain uses TRBV7-9 with TRBJ1-1; TRBD1 is a possible D gene (5 bases). V shed 4 bases and J shed 0 bases, with 9 bases lying between them. The CDR3 is made up of 14 amino acids. Germline lookup yields CDR1 SEHNR and CDR2 FQNEAQ (reference sequence). The CDR3 DNA reads TGTGCCAGCAGCTCGCAGACAGTGAACACTGAAGCTTTCTTT. Its translation: CASSSQTVNTEAFF.

The genes are TRBV19 and TRBJ2-1; 8 bases agree with TRBD2. Unmatched junction bases numbered 11, after V lost 8 bases and J lost 5 bases. CDR3 size: 15 residues. Germline assignment: CDR1 LNHDA and CDR2 SQIVND (reference sequence). The CDR3 region is CASQDGGATDNEQFF. The CDR3, as DNA: TGTGCCAGTCAGGACGGGGGGGCGACTGACAATGAGCAGTTCTTC.

In its sample, this clone was seen once. The chain employs TRBV19 and TRBJ1-4; D is uncertain. V dropped 8 bases and J dropped 8 bases, with 12 bases sitting between them. CDR1 is LNHDA and CDR2 is SQIVND in the germline V gene (reference sequence). The CDR3 length is 12 residues. The CDR3 here is CASGASWEKLFF. The DNA for the CDR3 is TGTGCCAGTGGAGCCTCATGGGAAAAACTGTTTTTT.

The chain uses TRBV5-1 and TRBJ1-4; the D gene is possibly TRBD1 (5 bases). Trimming took 4 bases from V and 5 from J, leaving 18 bases between them. CDR3 length: 16 residues. Germline CDR1 is SGHRS and CDR2 is YFSETQ. DNA for the CDR3: TGCGCCAGCAGCCCGGGGGGGAGGCCCCAGAATGAAAAACTGTTTTTT. Translation: CASSPGGRPQNEKLFF.

V and J are TRBV10-3 and TRBJ1-1; perhaps TRBD1 as D (6 bases). V shed 3 bases and J shed 2 bases, with 22 bases lying between them. The CDR3 length is 18 residues. Per the germline V gene, CDR1 is ENHRY and CDR2 is SYGVKD. CDR3 DNA: TGTGCCATCAGTGATCCTCTCGGGGGGAACAGGGCTAACACTGAAGCTTTCTTT. It is translated as CAISDPLGGNRANTEAFF.

This rearrangement joins TRBV21-1 to TRBJ2-5; the table names TRBD1, a call not compared with the DNA. The J call may be in error: the DNA end matches TRBJ2-7 better. TRBV21-1 is a pseudogene segment. This CDR3 is built from 15 residues. The CDR3 protein is CASSSRDRGYYEQYF. CDR3 in DNA: TGTGCCAGCAGCTCCCGCGACAGGGGGTACTACGAGCAGTACTTC.

The chain carries TRBV19 and TRBJ2-7, with a tentative D call TRBD2 (6 bases). V shed 7 bases and J shed 2 bases, with 15 bases lying between them. Per the germline V gene, CDR1 is LNHDA and CDR2 is SQIVND (reference sequence). The CDR3 loop spans 14 amino acids. DNA of the CDR3: TGTGCCAGTACCCCTGGCGGGGCAGCCTACGAGCAGTACTTC. It specifies CASTPGGAAYEQYF.

Only a few counts were recorded for this clone. The genes are TRBV10-2 and TRBJ2-5; TRBD2 matches at 11 bases. Trimming cost V 8 bases and J 2 bases; bases outside gene matches: 1. Per the germline V gene, CDR1 is WSHSY and CDR2 is SAAADI. The CDR3 is 13 amino acids. This CDR3 reads CASRLAGQETQYF. DNA for the CDR3: TGCGCCAGCCGACTAGCGGGGCAAGAGACCCAGTACTTC.

Concerning this clone itself: The junction and the germline gene differ at one end; a read error may be behind it. The chain carries TRBV30 and TRBJ1-2, with 9 bases that match TRBD1. Germline V gene sequence: CDR1 GTSNPN, CDR2 SVGIG (reference sequence). This CDR3 has 13 amino acids. CDR3: CACPRTGDYGHTF. CDR3 nucleotide sequence: TGTGCCTGCCCCCGGACAGGGGACTATGGCCACACCTTC.

The gene calls are TRBV9 and TRBJ2-2, with D hard to call. The germline CDR1 and CDR2 sequences are SGDLS and YYNGEE. This CDR3 comprises 12 residues. V lost 4 bases, J lost 4 bases, and 5 bases lay in between. CDR3 residues: CASSPSTGELFF. CDR3 DNA sequence: TGTGCCAGCAGCCCTAGCACCGGGGAGCTGTTTTTT. The full variable domain, its missing parts supplied by reference TRBV9 and TRBJ2-2, is DSGVTQTPKHLITATGQRVTLRCSPRSGDLSVYWYQQSLDQGLQFLIQYYNGEERAKGNILERFSAQQFPDLHSELNLSSLELGDSALYFCASSPSTGELFFGEGSRLTVL.

The sample holds one count of this clone. V usage is TRBV19 and J usage is TRBJ2-1; D is ambiguous. V was pared by 7 bases and J by 7 bases, with 11 bases between. CDR1 and CDR2 (germline): LNHDA, SQIVND (reference sequence). The CDR3 has 12 residues. Written as DNA, the CDR3 is TGTGCCAGTAAGGTGGGCCGAAATGAGCAGTTCTTC. This sequence encodes CASKVGRNEQFF. Based on the CDR3 plus reference TRBV19 and TRBJ2-1, the full variable domain is DGGITQSPKYLFRKEGQNVTLSCEQNLNHDAMYWYRQDPGQGLRLIYYSQIVNDFQKGDIAEGYSVSREKKESFPLTVTSAQKNPTAFYLCASKVGRNEQFFGPGTRLTVL.

This chain joins TRBV18 and TRBJ1-2; 9 bases agree with TRBD1. J was trimmed by 0 bases and V by 3 bases; bases with no gene match: 5. CDR3 size: 16 residues. Germline loops: CDR1 KGHSH, CDR2 LQKENI. The CDR3 here is CASSPGTGTANYGYTF. The DNA of the CDR3 is TGTGCCAGCTCACCGGGGACAGGGACAGCTAACTATGGCTACACCTTC. Combining the CDR3 with reference TRBV18 and TRBJ1-2 gives the whole variable domain NAGVMQNPRHLVRRRGQEARLRCSPMKGHSHVYWYRQLPEEGLKFMVYLQKENIIDESGMPKERFSAEFPKEGPSILRIQQVVRGDSAAYFCASSPGTGTANYGYTFGSGTRLTVV.